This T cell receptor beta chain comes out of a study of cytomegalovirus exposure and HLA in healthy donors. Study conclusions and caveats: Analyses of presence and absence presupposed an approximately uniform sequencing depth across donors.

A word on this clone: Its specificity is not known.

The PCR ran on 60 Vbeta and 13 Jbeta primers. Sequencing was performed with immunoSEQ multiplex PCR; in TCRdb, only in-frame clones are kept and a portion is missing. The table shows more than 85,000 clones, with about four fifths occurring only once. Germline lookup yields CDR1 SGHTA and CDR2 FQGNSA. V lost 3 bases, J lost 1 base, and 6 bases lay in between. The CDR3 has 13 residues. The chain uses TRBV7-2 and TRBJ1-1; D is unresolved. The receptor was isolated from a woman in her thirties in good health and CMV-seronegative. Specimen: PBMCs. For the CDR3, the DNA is TGTGCCAGCAGCTTTGGGCCGAACACTGAAGCTTTCTTT. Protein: CASSFGPNTEAFF.